The entry below gives a single TCR beta chain sequence along with its context. TCRdb keeps only in-frame clones here, not all; method: immunoSEQ multiplex PCR. This table has approximately 360,000 clones, roughly 90% appearing once. This sample is part of a study of blood T cell repertoires in COVID-19. Overall study context: The origin of the acute and convalescent COVID-19 samples was the United States, Italy and Spain. In each case, the material was cDNA or gDNA derived from T cells, B-cell-depleted T cells, or PBMCs.

The CDR3 has 13 residues. CDR1 and CDR2 (germline): SEHNR, FQNEAQ (reference sequence). V lost 3 bases to trimming and J lost 5 bases, with 10 bases between them. Sequencing input: PBMCs or T cells enriched from blood (not recorded which). The rearrangement uses TRBV7-9 and TRBJ1-2, with unresolved D. The origin of this receptor is a woman in her twenties or thirties with acute COVID-19. The CDR3 loop is CASSLPGGYGYTF. In nucleotides, the CDR3 is TGTGCCAGCAGCTTGCCGGGAGGTTATGGCTACACCTTC.